This T cell receptor beta chain was sequenced for a study of regulatory and conventional T cells in breast cancer. Germline CDR1 SGHTA, CDR2 FQGNSA. V was clipped by 2 bases and J by 3 bases, with 5 bases between them. This CDR3 is 12 amino acids long. TCRdb itself ran the PCR reads through MiXCR, one entry per CDR3 protein. Among about 190 distinct CDR3 sequences listed, around a third were seen once. By sample share, this clonotype is large (0.1 to 1%). The material sequenced was regulatory T cells from blood. The chain is built from TRBV7-2 and TRBJ2-7, with D unresolved. The source of this sequence is a female donor with breast cancer. CDR3 sequence reads: CASSLQNYEQYF. CDR3 DNA: TGTGCCAGCAGCTTACAGAACTACGAGCAGTACTTC.